This T cell receptor beta chain was recorded in a study of regulatory T cells in long-lasting Graves disease. The V end lost 6 bases, the J end lost 7 bases, and 16 bases lay between the germline ends. In germline, CDR1 is MNHEY, CDR2 SMNVEV (reference sequence). The CDR3 length is 13 residues. At least ten counts were recorded for this clonotype. HTBI primers from iRepertoire and Arm-PCR of CDR3 regions yielded the TCR beta libraries. TCRdb itself ran the multiplex PCR reads through MiXCR, one entry per CDR3 protein. The table has about half a million distinct CDR3 sequences, 9.5% to 15% seen once. Time point here: newly diagnosed GD, antithyroid drugs for less than 3 months. The TCR library was made from RNA extracted from PBMCs. The sample was also reused in another study, on T cells in Graves' hyperthyroidism and ophthalmopathy. As that report states: Lactation, pregnancy, other autoimmune disease or uncontrolled infection excluded patients.

The clonotype comes from a woman between 25 and 40 years old with Graves disease. Material: peripheral blood mononuclear cells (PBMCs), obtained at new diagnosis, from a patient treated with antithyroid drugs. The chain couples TRBV27 to TRBJ2-7; tentatively, D is TRBD1 or TRBD2 (5 bases each). CDR3 amino acids: CASRGDLYHEQYF. As DNA, the CDR3 is TGTGCCAGCAGGGGGGACCTTTATCATGAGCAGTACTTC.